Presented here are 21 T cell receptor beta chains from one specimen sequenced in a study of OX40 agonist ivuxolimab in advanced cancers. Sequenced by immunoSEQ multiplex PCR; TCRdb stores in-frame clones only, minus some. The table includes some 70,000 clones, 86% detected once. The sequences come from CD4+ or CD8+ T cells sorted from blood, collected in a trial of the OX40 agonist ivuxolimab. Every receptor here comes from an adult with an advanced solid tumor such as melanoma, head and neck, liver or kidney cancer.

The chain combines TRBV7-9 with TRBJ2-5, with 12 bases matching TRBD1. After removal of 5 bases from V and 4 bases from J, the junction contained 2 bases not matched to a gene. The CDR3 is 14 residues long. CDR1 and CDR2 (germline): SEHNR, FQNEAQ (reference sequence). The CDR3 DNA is TGTGCCAGCAGCCGGGACAGGGGGCCAGAGACCCAGTACTTC. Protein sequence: CASSRDRGPETQYF.

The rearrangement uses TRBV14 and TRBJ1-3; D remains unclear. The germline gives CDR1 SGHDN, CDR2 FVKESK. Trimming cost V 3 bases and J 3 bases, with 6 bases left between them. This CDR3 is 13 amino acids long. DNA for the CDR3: TGTGCCAGCAGCCACTTATTTGGAAACACCATATATTTT. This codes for CASSHLFGNTIYF.

The CDR3 loop reads CASRPRITPDTQYF. DNA of the CDR3: TGTGCCAGCAGGCCTAGGATAACCCCAGATACGCAGTATTTT. This chain joins TRBV6-5 and TRBJ2-3; no clear D gene. With 6 bases removed from V and 4 bases from J, the gap between germline ends came to 14 bases. Looked up from germline, CDR1 is MNHEY and CDR2 is SVGAGI. There are 14 residues in the CDR3.

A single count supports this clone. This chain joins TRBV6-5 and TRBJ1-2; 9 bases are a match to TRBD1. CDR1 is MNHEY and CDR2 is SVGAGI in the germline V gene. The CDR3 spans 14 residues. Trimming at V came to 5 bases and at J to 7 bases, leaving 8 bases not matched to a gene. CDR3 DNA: TGTGCCAGCAGTGCCCGGACAGGGGTCAGTGGCTACACCTTC. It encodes CASSARTGVSGYTF.

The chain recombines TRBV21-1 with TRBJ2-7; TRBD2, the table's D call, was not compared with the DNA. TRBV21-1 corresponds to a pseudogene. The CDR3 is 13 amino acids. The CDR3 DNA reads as TGTGCCAGCAGGATCCGGGCGGGCTACGAGCAGTACTTC. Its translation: CASRIRAGYEQYF.

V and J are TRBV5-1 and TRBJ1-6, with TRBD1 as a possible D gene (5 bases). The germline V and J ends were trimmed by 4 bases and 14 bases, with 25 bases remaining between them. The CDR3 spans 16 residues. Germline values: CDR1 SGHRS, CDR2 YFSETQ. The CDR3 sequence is CASSPSSPGSRVALHF. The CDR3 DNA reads TGCGCCAGCAGCCCCTCCTCACCAGGGTCTCGGGTGGCCCTCCACTTT.

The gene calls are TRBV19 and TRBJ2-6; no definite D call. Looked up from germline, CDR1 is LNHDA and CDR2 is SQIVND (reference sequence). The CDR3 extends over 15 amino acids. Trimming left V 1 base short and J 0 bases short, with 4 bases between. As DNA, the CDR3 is TGTGCCAGTAGTATAGCTGGCTCTGGGGCCAACGTCCTGACTTTC. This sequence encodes CASSIAGSGANVLTF.

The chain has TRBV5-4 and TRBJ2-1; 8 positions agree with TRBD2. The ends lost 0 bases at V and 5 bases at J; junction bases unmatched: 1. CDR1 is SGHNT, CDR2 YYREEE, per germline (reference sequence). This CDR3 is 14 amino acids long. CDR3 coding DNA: TGTGCCAGCAGCTTGGTAGCGGGGCACAATGAGCAGTTCTTC. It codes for CASSLVAGHNEQFF.

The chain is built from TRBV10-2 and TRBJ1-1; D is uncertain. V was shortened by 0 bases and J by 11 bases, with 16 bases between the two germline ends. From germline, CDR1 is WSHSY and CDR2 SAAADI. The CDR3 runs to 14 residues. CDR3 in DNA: TGCGCCAGCAGTGAGTCGGTAGCCTGGGGTCGGGCTTTCTTT. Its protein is CASSESVAWGRAFF.

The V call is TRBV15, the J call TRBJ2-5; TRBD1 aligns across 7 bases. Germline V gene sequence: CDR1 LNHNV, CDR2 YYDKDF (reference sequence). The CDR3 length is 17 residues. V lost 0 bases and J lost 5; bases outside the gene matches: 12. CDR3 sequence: CATSRDPLRGQGETQYF. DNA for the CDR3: TGTGCCACCAGCAGAGATCCCCTAAGGGGGCAGGGGGAGACCCAGTACTTC.

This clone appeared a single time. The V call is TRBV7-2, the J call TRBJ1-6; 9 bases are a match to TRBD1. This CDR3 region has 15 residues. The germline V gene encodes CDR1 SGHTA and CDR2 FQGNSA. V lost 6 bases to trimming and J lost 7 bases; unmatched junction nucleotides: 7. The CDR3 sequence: CASRVTGGRNSPLHF. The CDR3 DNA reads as TGTGCCAGCAGAGTCACAGGGGGCAGGAATTCACCCCTCCACTTT.

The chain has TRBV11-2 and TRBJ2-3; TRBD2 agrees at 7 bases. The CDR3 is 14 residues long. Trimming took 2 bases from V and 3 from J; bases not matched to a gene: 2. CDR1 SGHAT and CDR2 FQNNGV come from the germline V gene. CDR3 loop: CASSLQRETDTQYF. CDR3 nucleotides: TGTGCCAGCAGCTTACAGCGGGAAACAGATACGCAGTATTTT.

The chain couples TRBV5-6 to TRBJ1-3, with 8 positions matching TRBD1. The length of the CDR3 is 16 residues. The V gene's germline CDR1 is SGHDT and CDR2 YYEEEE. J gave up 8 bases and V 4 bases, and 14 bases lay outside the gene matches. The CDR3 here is CASSPATGAKGYTIYF. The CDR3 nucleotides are TGTGCCAGCAGCCCAGCGACAGGGGCCAAGGGATACACCATATATTTT.

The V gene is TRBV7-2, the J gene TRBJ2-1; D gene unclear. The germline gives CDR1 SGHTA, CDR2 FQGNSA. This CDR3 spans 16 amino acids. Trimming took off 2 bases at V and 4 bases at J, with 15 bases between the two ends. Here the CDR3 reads CASSLIRAPGYNEQFF. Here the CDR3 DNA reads TGTGCCAGCAGCTTAATTCGTGCCCCAGGTTACAATGAGCAGTTCTTC.

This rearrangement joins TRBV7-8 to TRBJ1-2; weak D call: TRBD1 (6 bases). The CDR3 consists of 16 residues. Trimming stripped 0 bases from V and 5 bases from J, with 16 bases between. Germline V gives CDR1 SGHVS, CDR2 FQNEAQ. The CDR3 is CASSLARDIRGYGYTF. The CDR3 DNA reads TGTGCCAGCAGCTTAGCGCGGGACATCCGTGGGTATGGCTACACCTTC.

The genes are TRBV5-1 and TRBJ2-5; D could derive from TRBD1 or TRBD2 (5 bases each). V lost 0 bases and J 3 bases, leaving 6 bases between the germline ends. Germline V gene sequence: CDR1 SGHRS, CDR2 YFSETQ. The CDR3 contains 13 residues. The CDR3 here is CASSLVGEETQYF. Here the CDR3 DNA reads TGCGCCAGCAGCTTGGTGGGGGAAGAGACCCAGTACTTC.

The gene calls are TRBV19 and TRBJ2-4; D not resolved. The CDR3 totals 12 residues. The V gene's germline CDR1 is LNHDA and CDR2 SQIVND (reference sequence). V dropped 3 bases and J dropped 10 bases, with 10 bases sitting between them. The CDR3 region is CASSMRRRIQYF. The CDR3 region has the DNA TGTGCCAGTAGTATGCGCAGGCGAATTCAGTACTTC.

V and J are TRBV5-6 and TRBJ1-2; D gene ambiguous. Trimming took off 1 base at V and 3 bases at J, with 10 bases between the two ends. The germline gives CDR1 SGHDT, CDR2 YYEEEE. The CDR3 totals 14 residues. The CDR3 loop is CASSLWAEHYGYTF. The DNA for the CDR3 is TGTGCCAGCAGCTTGTGGGCGGAGCACTATGGCTACACCTTC.

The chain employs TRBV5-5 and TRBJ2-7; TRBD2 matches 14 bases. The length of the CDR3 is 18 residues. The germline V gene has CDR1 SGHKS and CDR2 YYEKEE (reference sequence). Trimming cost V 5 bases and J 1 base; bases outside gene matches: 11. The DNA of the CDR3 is TGTGCCAGCAGTTCCGGACTAGCGGGGGGCGATAATTCCTACGAGCAGTACTTC. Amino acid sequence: CASSSGLAGGDNSYEQYF.

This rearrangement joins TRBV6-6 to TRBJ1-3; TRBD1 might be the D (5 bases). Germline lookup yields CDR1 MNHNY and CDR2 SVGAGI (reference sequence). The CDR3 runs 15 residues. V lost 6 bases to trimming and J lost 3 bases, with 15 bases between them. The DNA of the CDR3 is TGTGCCAGCAGCCGAGCCAGGGAACGTGGAAACACCATATATTTT. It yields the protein CASSRARERGNTIYF.

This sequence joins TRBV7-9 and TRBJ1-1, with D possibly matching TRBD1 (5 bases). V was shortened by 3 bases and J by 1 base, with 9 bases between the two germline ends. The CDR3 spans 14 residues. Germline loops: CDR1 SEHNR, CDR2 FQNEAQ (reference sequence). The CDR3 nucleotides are TGTGCCAGCAGCTTTACCCAGGGGAACACTGAAGCTTTCTTT. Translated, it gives CASSFTQGNTEAFF.